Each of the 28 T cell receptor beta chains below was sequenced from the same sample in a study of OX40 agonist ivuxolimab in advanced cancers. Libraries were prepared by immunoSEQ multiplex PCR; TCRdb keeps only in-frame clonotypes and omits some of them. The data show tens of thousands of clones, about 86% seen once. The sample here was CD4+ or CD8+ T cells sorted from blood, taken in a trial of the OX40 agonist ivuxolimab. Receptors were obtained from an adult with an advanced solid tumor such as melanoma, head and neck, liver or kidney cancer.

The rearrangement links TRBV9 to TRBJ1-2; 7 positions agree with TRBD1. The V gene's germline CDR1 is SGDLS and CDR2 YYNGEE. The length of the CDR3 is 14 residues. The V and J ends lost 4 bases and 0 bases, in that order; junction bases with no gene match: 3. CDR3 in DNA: TGTGCCAGCAGCCTGGACAGGACTAACTATGGCTACACCTTC. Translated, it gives CASSLDRTNYGYTF.

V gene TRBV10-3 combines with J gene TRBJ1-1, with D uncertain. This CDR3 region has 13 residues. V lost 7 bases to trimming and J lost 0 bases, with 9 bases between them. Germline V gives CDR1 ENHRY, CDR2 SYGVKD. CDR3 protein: CAINPGMNTEAFF. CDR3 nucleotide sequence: TGTGCCATCAACCCAGGAATGAACACTGAAGCTTTCTTT.

CDR3 in amino acids: CASSLAGGLPYEQYF. The DNA for the CDR3 is TGTGCCAGCAGCTTAGCGGGAGGGCTTCCCTACGAGCAGTACTTC. V is TRBV11-2 and J is TRBJ2-7; 8 bases map to TRBD2. The germline CDR1 and CDR2 sequences are SGHAT and FQNNGV. V was clipped by 1 base and J by 2 bases; unmatched bases: 4. The CDR3 consists of 15 residues.

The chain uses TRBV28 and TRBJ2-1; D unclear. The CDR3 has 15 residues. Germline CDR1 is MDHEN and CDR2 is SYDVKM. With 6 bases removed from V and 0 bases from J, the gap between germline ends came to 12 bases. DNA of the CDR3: TGTGCCAGCAGCCCGGACCGGAGCTCCTACAATGAGCAGTTCTTC. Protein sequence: CASSPDRSSYNEQFF.

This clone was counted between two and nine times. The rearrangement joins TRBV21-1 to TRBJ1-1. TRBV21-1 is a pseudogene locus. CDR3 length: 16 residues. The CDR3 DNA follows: TGTGCCAGCAGCCCCCGGAGGGGGAGCATGAACACTGAAGCTTTCTTT. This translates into CASSPRRGSMNTEAFF.

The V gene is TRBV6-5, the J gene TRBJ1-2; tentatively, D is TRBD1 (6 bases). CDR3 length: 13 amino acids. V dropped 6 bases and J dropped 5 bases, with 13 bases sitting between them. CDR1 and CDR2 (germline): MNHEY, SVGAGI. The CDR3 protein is CASRSGTSYGYTF. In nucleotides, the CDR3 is TGTGCCAGCAGATCGGGGACATCATATGGCTACACCTTC.

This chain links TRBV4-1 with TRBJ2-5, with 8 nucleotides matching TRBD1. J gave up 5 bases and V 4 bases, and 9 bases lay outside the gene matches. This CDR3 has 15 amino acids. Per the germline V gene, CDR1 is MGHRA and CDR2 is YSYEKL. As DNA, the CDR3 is TGCGCCAGCAGCCGGCCAGGGGGCGCCGGGGAGACCCAGTACTTC. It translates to CASSRPGGAGETQYF.

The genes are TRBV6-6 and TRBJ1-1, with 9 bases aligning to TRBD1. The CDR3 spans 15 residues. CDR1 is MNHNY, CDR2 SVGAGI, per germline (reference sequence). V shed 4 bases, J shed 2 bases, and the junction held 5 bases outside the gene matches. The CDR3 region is CASSFPQGANTEAFF. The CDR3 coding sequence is TGTGCCAGCAGTTTCCCACAGGGGGCTAACACTGAAGCTTTCTTT.

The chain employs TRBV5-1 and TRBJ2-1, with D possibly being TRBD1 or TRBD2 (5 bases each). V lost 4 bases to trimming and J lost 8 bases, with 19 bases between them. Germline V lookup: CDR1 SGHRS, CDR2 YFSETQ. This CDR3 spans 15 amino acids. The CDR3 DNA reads TGCGCCAGCAGCGGTGCCGTGGGGGTCGCGGATGAGCAGTTCTTC. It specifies CASSGAVGVADEQFF.

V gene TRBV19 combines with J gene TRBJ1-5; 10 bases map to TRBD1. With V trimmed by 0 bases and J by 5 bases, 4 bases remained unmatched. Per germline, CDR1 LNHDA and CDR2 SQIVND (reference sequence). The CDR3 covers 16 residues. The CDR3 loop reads CASSIERDRGYQPQHF. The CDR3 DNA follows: TGTGCCAGTAGTATAGAAAGGGACAGGGGATATCAGCCCCAGCATTTT.

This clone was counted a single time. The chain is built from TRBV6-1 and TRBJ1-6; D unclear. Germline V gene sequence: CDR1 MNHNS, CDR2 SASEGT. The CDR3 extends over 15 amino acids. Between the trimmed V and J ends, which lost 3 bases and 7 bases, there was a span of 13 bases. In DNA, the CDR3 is TGTGCCAGCAGTGAGGGAGAGTTGTGGAATTCACCCCTCCACTTT. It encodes CASSEGELWNSPLHF.

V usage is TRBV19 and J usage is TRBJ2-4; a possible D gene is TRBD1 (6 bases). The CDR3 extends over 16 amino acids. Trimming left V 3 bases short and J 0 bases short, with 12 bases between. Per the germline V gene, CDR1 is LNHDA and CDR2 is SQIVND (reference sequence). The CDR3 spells CASSMPGHQAKNIQYF. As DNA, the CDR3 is TGTGCCAGTAGTATGCCGGGACACCAAGCCAAAAACATTCAGTACTTC. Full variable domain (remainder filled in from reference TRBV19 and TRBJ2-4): DGGITQSPKYLFRKEGQNVTLSCEQNLNHDAMYWYRQDPGQGLRLIYYSQIVNDFQKGDIAEGYSVSREKKESFPLTVTSAQKNPTAFYLCASSMPGHQAKNIQYFGAGTRLSVL.

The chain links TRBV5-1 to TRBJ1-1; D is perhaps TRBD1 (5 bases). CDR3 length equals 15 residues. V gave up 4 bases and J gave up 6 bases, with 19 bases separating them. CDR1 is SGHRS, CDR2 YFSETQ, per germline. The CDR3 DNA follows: TGCGCCAGCAGCCCTCCTTTAGCAGGGCCGCCTGAAGCTTTCTTT. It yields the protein CASSPPLAGPPEAFF.

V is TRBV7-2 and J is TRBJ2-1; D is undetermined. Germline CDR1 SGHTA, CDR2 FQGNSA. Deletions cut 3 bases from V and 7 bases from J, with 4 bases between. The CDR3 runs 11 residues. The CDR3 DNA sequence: TGTGCCAGCAGCTTTTTTAATGAGCAGTTCTTC. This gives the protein CASSFFNEQFF.

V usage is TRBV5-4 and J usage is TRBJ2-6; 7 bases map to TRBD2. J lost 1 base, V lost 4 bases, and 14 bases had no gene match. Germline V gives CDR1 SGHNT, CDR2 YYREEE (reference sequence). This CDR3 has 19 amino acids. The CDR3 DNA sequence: TGTGCCAGCAGCCCCCCGGCTAGCGGATACCTATCTGGGGCCAACGTCCTGACTTTC. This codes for CASSPPASGYLSGANVLTF.

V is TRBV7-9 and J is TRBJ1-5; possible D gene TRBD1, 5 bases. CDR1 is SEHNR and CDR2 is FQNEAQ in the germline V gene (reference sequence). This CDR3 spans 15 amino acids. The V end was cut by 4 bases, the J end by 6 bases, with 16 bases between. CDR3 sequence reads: CASSSSGREIQPQHF. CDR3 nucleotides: TGTGCCAGCAGCTCATCAGGGAGGGAGATTCAGCCCCAGCATTTT.

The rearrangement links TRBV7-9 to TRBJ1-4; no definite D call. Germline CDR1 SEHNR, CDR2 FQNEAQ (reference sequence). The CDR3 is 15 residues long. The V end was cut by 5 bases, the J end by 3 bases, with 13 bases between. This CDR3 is CASSGQGSANEKLFF. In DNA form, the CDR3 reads TGTGCCAGCAGCGGTCAAGGGTCAGCTAATGAAAAACTGTTTTTT.

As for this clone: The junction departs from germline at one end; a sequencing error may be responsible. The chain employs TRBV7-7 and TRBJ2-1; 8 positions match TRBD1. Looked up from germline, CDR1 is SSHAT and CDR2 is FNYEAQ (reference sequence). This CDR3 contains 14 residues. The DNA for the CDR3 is TGTGCTAGCAGCTCCAAAAGAACAGGGGGTGAGCAGTTCTTC. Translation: CASSSKRTGGEQFF.

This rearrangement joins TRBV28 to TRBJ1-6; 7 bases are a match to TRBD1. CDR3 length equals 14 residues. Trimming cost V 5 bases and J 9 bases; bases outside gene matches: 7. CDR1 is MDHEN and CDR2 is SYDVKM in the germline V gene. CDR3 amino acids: CASSPRGNGSPLHF. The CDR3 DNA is TGTGCCAGCAGTCCCAGGGGGAACGGTTCACCCCTCCACTTT.

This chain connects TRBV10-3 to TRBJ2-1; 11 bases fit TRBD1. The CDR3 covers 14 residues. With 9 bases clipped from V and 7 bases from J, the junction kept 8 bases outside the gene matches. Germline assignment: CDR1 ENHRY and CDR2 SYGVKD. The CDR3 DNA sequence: TGTGCCATAGGTACCGGGACAGGGGGAAATGAGCAGTTCTTC. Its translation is CAIGTGTGGNEQFF.

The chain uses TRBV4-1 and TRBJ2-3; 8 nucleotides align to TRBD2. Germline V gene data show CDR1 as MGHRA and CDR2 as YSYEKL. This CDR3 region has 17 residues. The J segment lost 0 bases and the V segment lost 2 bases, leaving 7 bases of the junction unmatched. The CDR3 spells CASSQLTGGGSTDTQYF. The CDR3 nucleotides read TGCGCCAGCAGCCAATTGACGGGGGGGGGTAGCACAGATACGCAGTATTTT.

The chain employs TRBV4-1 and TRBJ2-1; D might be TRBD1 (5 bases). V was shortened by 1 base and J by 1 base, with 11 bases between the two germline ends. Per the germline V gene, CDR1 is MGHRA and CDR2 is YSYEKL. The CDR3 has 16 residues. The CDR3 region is CASSQVGKGSYNEQFF. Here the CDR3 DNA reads TGCGCCAGCAGCCAAGTAGGGAAGGGGTCCTACAATGAGCAGTTCTTC.

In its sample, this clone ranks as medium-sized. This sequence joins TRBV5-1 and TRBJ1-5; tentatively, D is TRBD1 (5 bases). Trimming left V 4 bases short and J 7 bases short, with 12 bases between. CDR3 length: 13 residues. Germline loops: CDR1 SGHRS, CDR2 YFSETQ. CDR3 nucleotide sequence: TGCGCCAGCAGCCCCGGAGAGGGGCAGCCCCAGCATTTT. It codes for CASSPGEGQPQHF.

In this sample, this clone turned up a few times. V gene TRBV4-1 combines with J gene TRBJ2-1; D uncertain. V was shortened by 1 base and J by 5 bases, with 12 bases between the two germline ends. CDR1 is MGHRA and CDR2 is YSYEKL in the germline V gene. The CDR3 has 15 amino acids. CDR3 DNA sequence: TGCGCCAGCAGCCAAGTGATTATTGGGAACAATGAGCAGTTCTTC. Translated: CASSQVIIGNNEQFF.

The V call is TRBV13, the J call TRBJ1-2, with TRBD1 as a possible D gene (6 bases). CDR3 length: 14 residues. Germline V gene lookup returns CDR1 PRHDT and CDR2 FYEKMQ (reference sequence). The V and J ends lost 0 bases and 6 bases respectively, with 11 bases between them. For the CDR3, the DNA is TGTGCCAGCAGCTTAGGCGGAGGGGGGAATGGCTACACCTTC. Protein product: CASSLGGGGNGYTF.

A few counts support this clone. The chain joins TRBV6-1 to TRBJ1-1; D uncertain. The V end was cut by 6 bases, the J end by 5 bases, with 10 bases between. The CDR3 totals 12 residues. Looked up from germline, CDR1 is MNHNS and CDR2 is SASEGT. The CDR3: CASREVGTEAFF. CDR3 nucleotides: TGTGCCAGCAGGGAGGTAGGGACTGAAGCTTTCTTT.

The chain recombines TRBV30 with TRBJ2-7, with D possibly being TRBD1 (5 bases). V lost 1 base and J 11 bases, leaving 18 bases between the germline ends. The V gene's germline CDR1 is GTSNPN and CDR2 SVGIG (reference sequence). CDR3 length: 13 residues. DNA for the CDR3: TGTGCCTGGAGTGATTTACAGGCGACCCCGAAGTACTTC. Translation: CAWSDLQATPKYF.

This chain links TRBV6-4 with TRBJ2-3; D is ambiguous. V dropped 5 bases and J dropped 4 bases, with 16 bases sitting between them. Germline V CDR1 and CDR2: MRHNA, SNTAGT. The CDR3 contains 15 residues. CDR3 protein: CASSLAPHGSDTQYF. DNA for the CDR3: TGTGCCAGCAGTCTGGCGCCGCATGGCTCAGATACGCAGTATTTT.